This TCR beta chain was recorded in a study of beta chain features in type 1 diabetes. The investigators reverse transcribed all of the isolated RNA, so they sequenced expressed TCRB transcripts. Libraries were prepared by immunoSEQ multiplex PCR; TCRdb keeps only in-frame clonotypes and omits some of them. Here the sample spans 200,000 to 250,000 clones, roughly 11% being singletons. Study-wide results and caveats: Within patients, naive, central memory and Treg TCRB repertoires seemed more similar than within healthy donors.

This clone was picked up many times. Its antigen is as yet unknown. The single heparinised draw taken from each donor contained approximately 100 mL of blood on average. Trimming at V came to 3 bases and at J to 0 bases, leaving 8 bases not matched to a gene. From germline, CDR1 is KGHSH and CDR2 LQKENI. The CDR3 covers 17 residues. The sequenced sample was central memory CD4+ T cells from blood. This TCR derives from a man in his late teens or twenties in good health. The chain couples TRBV18 to TRBJ2-7; 10 nucleotides align to TRBD1. In DNA form, the CDR3 reads TGTGCCAGCTCACCCGATCCCGGGACAGGGGACTCCTACGAGCAGTACTTC. It codes for CASSPDPGTGDSYEQYF.